This T cell receptor beta chain was recorded in a study of response to subunit inactivated influenza vaccine. This clonotype was detected a few times. TCRdb reanalysed the RT-PCR reads using MiXCR and keeps one entry per CDR3 protein. The table has 500,000 to 600,000 distinct CDR3 sequences, around 8% seen once. Germline-derived CDR1 and CDR2 are SGHKS and YYEKEE (reference sequence). The CDR3 extends over 16 amino acids. V shed 4 bases, J shed 7 bases, and the junction held 13 bases outside the gene matches. The sample here was PBMCs from blood, taken around 25 months after vaccination. The V gene is TRBV5-5, the J gene TRBJ2-2, with 7 bases identical to TRBD1. This receptor was obtained from a man aged 45 to 75 who received an inactivated influenza vaccine. CDR3 amino acids: CASSRGRDRLIGELFF. In nucleotides, the CDR3 is TGTGCCAGCAGCCGCGGCCGGGACAGATTAATCGGGGAGCTGTTTTTT.